The rows below give T cell receptor beta chains drawn from one sample of a study of T cell repertoires in cytomegalovirus infection. TCRdb independently ran MiXCR on the reads; one entry per CDR3 protein. Seen here are under 70,000 distinct CDR3 sequences, 25% to 40% observed once, and the top ten hold around three quarters. No cognate antigen is known for these TCRs. The material sequenced was PBMCs, sequenced either directly or after in vitro stimulation (not recorded which). Receptors originate from a human donor in good health (CMV status not recorded). Some clones in this sample may be carry-over from other donors' samples. The CDR3 runs from the conserved cysteine through the conserved F or W. Fields, in order: V gene, clone size, J gene, D gene, CDR3 protein, CDR3 DNA. The D gene is left open where the match is weak. Size is omitted from some rows. Given values are once, few, many or a class for expanded clones.

TRBV12-3/TRBV12-4	NA	TRBJ1-5	NA	CASSLRHRGDQPQHF	TGTGCCAGCAGTTTAAGGCACAGAGGGGATCAGCCCCAGCATTTT
TRBV7-2	many	TRBJ1-6	TRBD1	CASSLARDRGLVTPLHF	TGTGCCAGCAGCTTAGCGCGGGACAGGGGGTTAGTGACACCCCTCCACTTT
TRBV7-8	few	TRBJ2-2	NA	CASSLAKGFANTGELFF	TGTGCCAGCAGCTTAGCGAAGGGGTTCGCGAACACCGGGGAGCTGTTTTTT
TRBV7-8	NA	TRBJ2-5	NA	CASSPRPAGETQYF	TGTGCCAGCAGCCCCAGACCAGCAGGGGAGACCCAGTACTTC
TRBV7-2	many	TRBJ2-1	NA	CASSPGPTRNEQFF	TGTGCCAGCAGCCCCGGCCCCACCCGCAATGAGCAGTTCTTC
TRBV5-4	few	TRBJ2-3	NA	CASSRADTQYF	TGTGCCAGCAGCCGAGCAGATACGCAGTATTTT
TRBV6-8	NA	TRBJ2-7	TRBD1	CASSRTGPHEQYF	TGTGCCAGCAGTCGGACAGGGCCCCACGAGCAGTACTTC
TRBV11-2	NA	TRBJ2-1	TRBD2	CASSLTGGRISYNEQFF	TGTGCCAGCAGCCTAACGGGGGGGCGCATCTCCTACAATGAGCAGTTCTTC
TRBV2	NA	TRBJ1-4	TRBD1	CASSTRTGSEKLFF	TGTGCCAGTTCTACAAGGACAGGGAGTGAAAAACTGTTTTTT
TRBV15	few	TRBJ2-5	TRBD1	CATSIGGRETQYF	TGTGCCACCAGCATAGGGGGCCGGGAGACCCAGTACTTC
TRBV4-1	NA	TRBJ2-1	NA	CASSPTGADNNEQFF	TGCGCCAGCAGCCCCACAGGAGCGGACAACAATGAGCAGTTCTTC
TRBV6-5	NA	TRBJ1-5	NA	CASSYSSGLGPQHF	TGTGCCAGCAGTTACTCATCGGGCCTCGGGCCCCAGCATTTT
TRBV2	few	TRBJ1-2	TRBD1	CASRDDREHGYTF	TGTGCCAGCAGGGATGACAGGGAGCATGGCTACACCTTC
TRBV4-1	few	TRBJ2-7	TRBD1	CASSPNPQGVYEQYF	TGCGCCAGCAGCCCAAACCCCCAGGGGGTCTACGAGCAGTACTTC
TRBV19	NA	TRBJ2-1	NA	CASTHNHYNEQFF	TGTGCCAGTACCCACAACCATTACAATGAGCAGTTCTTC
TRBV12-3/TRBV12-4	NA	TRBJ2-3	NA	CASTIGGAHTDTQYF	TGTGCCAGCACAATAGGCGGGGCGCACACAGATACGCAGTATTTT
TRBV7-2	NA	TRBJ2-7	NA	CASSLEPFSYEQYF	TGTGCCAGCAGCTTAGAACCGTTTTCCTACGAGCAGTACTTC
TRBV7-2	NA	TRBJ2-7	NA	CASSLTQRSYEQYF	TGTGCCAGCAGCTTAACCCAGCGCTCCTACGAGCAGTACTTC
TRBV19	few	TRBJ2-7	TRBD2	CASSLGLAGAYEQYF	TGTGCCAGTAGCTTAGGACTAGCGGGAGCCTACGAGCAGTACTTC
TRBV11-1	few	TRBJ2-1	TRBD2	CASSLAASGAMEQFF	TGTGCCAGCAGCTTAGCGGCTAGCGGGGCCATGGAGCAGTTCTTC
TRBV5-1	NA	TRBJ1-2	TRBD1	CASSLPGGASVGYGYTF	TGCGCCAGCAGCTTGCCAGGGGGCGCCTCTGTCGGTTATGGCTACACCTTC
TRBV10-3	NA	TRBJ1-2	TRBD1	CAISERDRALSYTF	TGTGCCATCAGTGAAAGGGACAGAGCCTTAAGCTACACCTTC
TRBV7-9	NA	TRBJ1-1	TRBD1	CASSPTGRGNTEAFF	TGTGCCAGCAGCCCGACAGGGAGGGGGAACACTGAAGCTTTCTTT
TRBV15	few	TRBJ2-2	TRBD2	CATSRRLAGGPGELFF	TGTGCCACCAGCAGAAGACTAGCGGGAGGCCCCGGGGAGCTGTTTTTT
TRBV6-8	NA	TRBJ1-1	NA	CASSYSSGTWRSEAFF	TGTGCCAGCAGTTACTCGTCTGGGACATGGAGGTCTGAAGCTTTCTTT
TRBV4-1	NA	TRBJ2-1	NA	CASRAKGPFNEQFF	TGCGCCAGCAGGGCAAAGGGTCCGTTCAATGAGCAGTTCTTC
TRBV7-2	many	TRBJ2-7	TRBD2	CASSPTSGSMVYEQYF	TGTGCCAGCAGCCCAACGAGCGGGAGCATGGTGTACGAGCAGTACTTC
TRBV24-1	many	TRBJ1-1	NA	CATSDFGHSTGLNTEAFF	TGTGCCACCAGTGATTTTGGACATTCGACGGGCCTGAACACTGAAGCTTTCTTT
TRBV7-2	many	TRBJ2-3	NA	CASSLVRDPATDTQYF	TGTGCCAGCAGCTTAGTTCGGGACCCCGCCACAGATACGCAGTATTTT
TRBV11-2	few	TRBJ2-1	TRBD2	CASSLLAGGQSDEQFF	TGTGCCAGCAGCTTACTAGCGGGGGGCCAATCGGATGAGCAGTTCTTC
TRBV19	NA	TRBJ1-6	NA	CASSSANSNNSPLHF	TGTGCCAGTAGTTCCGCGAATTCCAACAATTCACCCCTCCACTTT
TRBV12-5	many	TRBJ1-6	TRBD1	CASARRTGQEVFSSSYNSPLHF	TGTGCTAGTGCCAGACGAACGGGACAGGAGGTATTTTCGAGTTCCTATAATTCACCCCTCCACTTT
TRBV20-1	NA	TRBJ2-7	TRBD2	CSARELRGRPPYEQYF	TGCAGTGCTAGAGAGTTACGCGGGAGGCCTCCTTACGAGCAGTACTTC
TRBV27	NA	TRBJ2-1	NA	CASLAGARNNEQFF	TGTGCCAGCCTGGCCGGGGCGCGCAACAATGAGCAGTTCTTC
TRBV15	NA	TRBJ2-1	NA	CATSYSRGYNEQFF	TGTGCCACCAGCTATTCACGGGGGTACAATGAGCAGTTCTTC
TRBV14	NA	TRBJ1-1	NA	CASSPVSGQNTEAFF	TGTGCCAGCAGCCCTGTGTCAGGACAAAACACTGAAGCTTTCTTT
TRBV5-1	NA	TRBJ2-5	TRBD2	CASSFGLAGEETQYF	TGCGCCAGCAGCTTCGGACTAGCGGGAGAAGAGACCCAGTACTTC
TRBV7-2	NA	TRBJ2-1	TRBD2	CASSLLADYNEQFF	TGTGCCAGCAGCCTTCTAGCGGACTACAATGAGCAGTTCTTC
TRBV7-8	few	TRBJ1-1	NA	CASPFYDGMNTEAFF	TGTGCCAGCCCCTTCTATGACGGTATGAACACTGAAGCTTTCTTT
TRBV24-1	many	TRBJ2-1	NA	CATSDPQGGGRPNEQFF	TGTGCCACCAGTGACCCCCAAGGAGGGGGCCGACCCAATGAGCAGTTCTTC
TRBV19	NA	TRBJ2-3	NA	CASSPAGPATDTQYF	TGTGCCAGTAGTCCCGCGGGACCAGCCACAGATACGCAGTATTTT
TRBV20-1	NA	TRBJ2-1	NA	CSASGGRGIGHNEQFF	TGCAGTGCTAGTGGGGGCAGGGGAATAGGTCACAATGAGCAGTTCTTC
TRBV7-8	many	TRBJ2-3	NA	CASSLAYPRNTDTQYF	TGTGCCAGCAGCTTAGCTTATCCCCGGAACACAGATACGCAGTATTTT
TRBV6-1	few	TRBJ2-7	NA	CASRPTSNYEQYF	TGTGCCAGCAGACCGACTAGTAACTACGAGCAGTACTTC
TRBV5-4	NA	TRBJ2-3	TRBD2	CASSAGGGRRDTQYF	TGTGCCAGCAGCGCCGGGGGGGGCAGGAGGGATACGCAGTATTTT
TRBV27	NA	TRBJ2-3	NA	CASSLSGIGTDTQYF	TGTGCCAGCAGTTTATCCGGGATTGGAACAGATACGCAGTATTTT
TRBV20-1	NA	TRBJ2-7	TRBD1	CSARRDRGGEQYF	TGCAGTGCTAGACGCGACAGGGGAGGCGAGCAGTACTTC
TRBV7-8	many	TRBJ1-1	NA	CASSTDLPEAFF	TGTGCCAGCAGCACCGATCTGCCTGAAGCTTTCTTT
TRBV6-6	NA	TRBJ2-5	NA	CASSPTGTEETQYF	TGTGCCAGCAGTCCTACAGGGACCGAAGAGACCCAGTACTTC
TRBV7-9	NA	TRBJ2-5	TRBD1	CASSPRGLRIQETQYF	TGTGCCAGCAGCCCCAGGGGGTTGCGAATACAAGAGACCCAGTACTTC
TRBV6-2/TRBV6-3	many	TRBJ2-1	TRBD2	CASSYPPGTSGTYFEQFF	TGTGCCAGCAGTTACCCGCCCGGGACTAGCGGGACATACTTTGAGCAGTTCTTC
TRBV5-1	once	TRBJ2-2	NA	CASSRYRNTGELFF	TGCGCCAGCAGCCGCTACAGGAACACCGGGGAGCTGTTTTTT
TRBV7-2	many	TRBJ2-7	NA	CASSLASLNTYEQYF	TGTGCCAGCAGCTTAGCCAGCCTTAACACCTACGAGCAGTACTTC
TRBV4-1	few	TRBJ1-2	NA	CASSQDLADANYGYTF	TGCGCCAGCAGCCAAGATCTGGCGGACGCTAACTATGGCTACACCTTC
TRBV15	NA	TRBJ2-7	TRBD1	CATSAGGYEQYF	TGTGCCACCAGCGCAGGGGGCTACGAGCAGTACTTC
TRBV7-9	NA	TRBJ2-1	NA	CASSSLTATGNNEQFF	TGTGCCAGCAGCTCCCTGACAGCCACGGGAAACAATGAGCAGTTCTTC
TRBV4-2	NA	TRBJ2-3	NA	CASSQDQIDTQYF	TGTGCCAGCAGCCAAGATCAAATAGATACGCAGTATTTT
TRBV7-2	many	TRBJ2-7	TRBD2	CASSPSGLASAYEQYF	TGTGCCAGCAGCCCCAGTGGACTAGCCTCAGCCTACGAGCAGTACTTC
TRBV4-3	few	TRBJ1-4	NA	CASSPRNVGDTNEKLFF	TGCGCCAGCAGCCCTCGTAATGTCGGGGATACTAATGAAAAACTGTTTTTT